This entry lists 16 T cell receptor beta chains sequenced from one sample in a study of blood T cell repertoires in COVID-19 (TCRdb year 2020). The library relied on the immunoSEQ multiplex PCR assay. TCRdb stores this immuneACCESS table with in-frame sequences only. Part of the clones is absent; in the studies checked, under half of the shortfall reflects unresolved V genes, and no reason is known for the rest. The sample data list about 220,000 clones, and about 85% of these were observed just once. The ten largest clones capture 15% to 20% of the sample. The sample was peripheral blood. Receptors originate from a man aged 25-45 years with active or convalescent COVID-19.

The chain carries TRBV5-1 and TRBJ1-5, with D perhaps TRBD1 (5 bases). V dropped 4 bases and J dropped 7 bases, with 15 bases sitting between them. This CDR3 region has 14 residues. Germline V gene data show CDR1 as SGHRS and CDR2 as YFSETQ. The CDR3 coding sequence is TGCGCCAGCAGCGCCGACCCGGGGGAGCAGCCCCAGCATTTT. Translating gives CASSADPGEQPQHF.

This rearrangement joins TRBV18 to TRBJ2-3; a weak D match, TRBD2 (5 bases). Germline V gives CDR1 KGHSH, CDR2 LQKENI. This CDR3 comprises 14 residues. Trimming removed 2 bases from V and 4 bases from J, with 10 bases in between. Here the CDR3 reads CASSPTGTPDTQYF. Written as DNA, the CDR3 is TGTGCCAGCTCACCAACGGGAACGCCAGATACGCAGTATTTT.

This clone was seen more than once but under ten times. V is TRBV3-1 (or the pseudogene TRBV3-2) and J is TRBJ2-5, with D unresolved. CDR1 LGHDT and CDR2 YNNKEL come from the germline V gene (reference sequence). V lost 3 bases to trimming and J lost 10 bases, with 9 bases between them. The CDR3 spans 11 residues. The CDR3 is CASSHEGGQYF. CDR3 sequence (DNA): TGTGCCAGCAGCCATGAAGGCGGCCAGTACTTC.

The chain employs TRBV19 and TRBJ2-7, with 8 bases lining up with TRBD1. Germline values: CDR1 LNHDA, CDR2 SQIVND (reference sequence). CDR3 size: 14 residues. J was trimmed by 2 bases and V by 3 bases; bases with no gene match: 3. The CDR3 protein is CASSIEQGAYEQYF. DNA for the CDR3: TGTGCCAGTAGTATCGAACAGGGGGCCTACGAGCAGTACTTC.

This rearrangement joins TRBV27 to TRBJ2-1; TRBD2 agrees at 9 bases. This CDR3 region has 14 residues. Germline CDR1 and CDR2: MNHEY and SMNVEV (reference sequence). Losses at the gene ends were 3 bases for V and 9 bases for J; bases not matched to a gene: 6. The CDR3 nucleotides are TGTGCCAGCAGTTTTTTGCGGGGGGGGACTGAGCAGTTCTTC. It yields the protein CASSFLRGGTEQFF.

The chain employs TRBV30 and TRBJ2-3; 9 positions match TRBD2. V lost 6 bases to trimming and J lost 7 bases; unmatched junction nucleotides: 20. Per the germline V gene, CDR1 is GTSNPN and CDR2 is SVGIG (reference sequence). The CDR3 extends over 17 amino acids. The CDR3 DNA sequence: TGTGCCTGTACCCCCCCAGGGGCTAGCGGGATAGCAAATACGCAGTATTTT. Residues: CACTPPGASGIANTQYF.

The CDR3 DNA sequence: TGTGCCAGCAGCTTAGGTGCCAGTAACCCCGTAGGCTACACCTTC. Amino acids: CASSLGASNPVGYTF. The chain uses TRBV7-2 and TRBJ1-2; D call uncertain. V lost 1 base and J lost 8, with 17 bases in between. Germline-derived CDR1 and CDR2 are SGHTA and FQGNSA. The CDR3 spans 15 residues.

The chain couples TRBV14 to TRBJ2-1; D may be TRBD2 (5 bases). CDR1 and CDR2 from the germline V gene are SGHDN and FVKESK. Deletions cut 0 bases from V and 4 bases from J, with 16 bases between. The CDR3 covers 17 residues. The CDR3 sequence: CASSQDGSSPYYNEQFF. CDR3 sequence (DNA): TGTGCCAGCAGCCAAGATGGGAGCTCTCCCTATTACAATGAGCAGTTCTTC.

V is TRBV5-4 and J is TRBJ2-2, with D possibly being TRBD1 (6 bases). The length of the CDR3 is 15 residues. The V end was cut by 2 bases, the J end by 5 bases, with 13 bases between. Germline V gives CDR1 SGHNT, CDR2 YYREEE (reference sequence). The CDR3 DNA reads as TGTGCCAGCAGCTTCCCAGGGGATAATACCGGGGAGCTGTTTTTT. Its translation is CASSFPGDNTGELFF. The full variable domain, rest sourced from reference TRBV5-4 and TRBJ2-2, is ETGVTQSPTHLIKTRGQQVTLRCSSQSGHNTVSWYQQALGQGPQFIFQYYREEENGRGNFPPRFSGLQFPNYSSELNVNALELDDSALYLCASSFPGDNTGELFFGEGSRLTVL.

The CDR3 DNA reads TGCGCCAGCAGTCCCACAGGAACTGGGGCCAACGTCCTGACTTTC. As protein: CASSPTGTGANVLTF. The chain employs TRBV5-1 and TRBJ2-6; D is possibly TRBD1 (5 bases). CDR1 SGHRS and CDR2 YFSETQ come from the germline V gene. Trimming stripped 5 bases from V and 2 bases from J, with 11 bases between. The CDR3 length is 15 residues.

V usage is TRBV24-1 and J usage is TRBJ2-1; 10 bases are a match to TRBD1. Trimming at V came to 7 bases and at J to 5 bases, leaving 10 bases not matched to a gene. Looked up from germline, CDR1 is KGHDR and CDR2 is SFDVKD. The CDR3 has 16 amino acids. CDR3 coding DNA: TGTGCCACCAGCATTTCCGGGACAGGGGTTCACAATGAGCAGTTCTTC. Protein product: CATSISGTGVHNEQFF.

This clone was counted between two and nine times. The chain uses TRBV9 and TRBJ2-2; the D is unclear. The CDR3 extends over 13 amino acids. The V end lost 0 bases, the J end lost 5 bases, and 5 bases lay between the germline ends. Germline CDR1 is SGDLS and CDR2 is YYNGEE. This CDR3 reads CASSVVITGELFF. The CDR3 coding sequence is TGTGCCAGCAGCGTAGTAATAACCGGGGAGCTGTTTTTT.

The chain is built from TRBV5-1 and TRBJ2-7; TRBD2 agrees at 12 bases. Germline loops: CDR1 SGHRS, CDR2 YFSETQ. The CDR3 is 16 residues long. V gave up 3 bases and J gave up 5 bases; unmatched junction bases: 9. The CDR3 DNA reads TGCGCCAGCAGCTCGGGAGCTAGCGGGGGGGCCCACGAGCAGTACTTC. Translated: CASSSGASGGAHEQYF.

V and J are TRBV6-5 and TRBJ2-7, with D maybe TRBD1 (6 bases). V dropped 6 bases and J dropped 7 bases, with 19 bases sitting between them. The CDR3 loop spans 14 amino acids. Germline V gives CDR1 MNHEY, CDR2 SVGAGI. The CDR3 bases are TGTGCCAGCAGGGTGGGGATTCAAGGGGGTGAGCAGTACTTC. Residues: CASRVGIQGGEQYF.

The chain links TRBV6-5 to TRBJ1-1, with a weak D call TRBD1 (5 bases). Trimming removed 6 bases at V and 4 bases at J, with 15 bases between. CDR3 length: 14 amino acids. Germline-derived CDR1 and CDR2 are MNHEY and SVGAGI. The CDR3 nucleotides read TGTGCCAGCAGAGGATGGCAGGGCGGCACTGAAGCTTTCTTT. Translating it yields CASRGWQGGTEAFF.

J is TRBJ2-3 and V is TRBV27; 7 bases match TRBD2. CDR3 length: 17 residues. The V gene's germline CDR1 is MNHEY and CDR2 SMNVEV (reference sequence). Trimming cost V 4 bases and J 5 bases; bases outside gene matches: 15. The DNA of the CDR3 is TGTGCCAGCAGTTATTCCGTTCCTGAGCGGGATGGAGATACGCAGTATTTT. Protein sequence: CASSYSVPERDGDTQYF.